Sequencing of this TCR beta chain was carried out in a study of blood T cell repertoires in COVID-19. The data were produced by immunoSEQ multiplex PCR, yet TCRdb's version contains in-frame clones alone and is incomplete. The data contain roughly 200,000 clones, around 88% of them singletons. This CDR3 comprises 17 residues. Per germline, CDR1 GTSNPN and CDR2 SVGIG (reference sequence). V was clipped by 3 bases and J by 1 base, with 21 bases between them. The sequence derives from a woman aged 25 to 39 with acute or convalescent COVID-19. Sequencing was performed on peripheral blood. The chain uses TRBV30 and TRBJ1-1; no definite D call. As DNA, the CDR3 is TGTGCCTGGAGCCATGGGTCCCTGGGAGGAGCGAACACTGAAGCTTTCTTT. This sequence encodes CAWSHGSLGGANTEAFF.